These 11 T cell receptor beta chains share one sample of origin, sequenced in a study of T cell responses to AZD1222 COVID-19 vaccine. Measured with immunoSEQ multiplex PCR; TCRdb has only the in-frame clones, and not every one. The profile shows about 140,000 clones, roughly 90% of them singletons. Sequencing used peripheral blood, obtained on day 0 of AZD1222 vaccination. The receptors come from an adult in good health.

The chain joins TRBV7-9 to TRBJ2-7; no definite D call. This CDR3 has 13 amino acids. The V gene's germline CDR1 is SEHNR and CDR2 FQNEAQ (reference sequence). The ends were cut back, 5 bases at V and 1 base at J, with 9 bases in the middle. The DNA of the CDR3 is TGTGCCAGCAGCCCCCCTCTTTCCTACGAGCAGTACTTC. Translated, it gives CASSPPLSYEQYF.

The V gene is TRBV9, the J gene TRBJ2-7; TRBD1 or TRBD2 may be the D gene (5 bases each). Looked up from germline, CDR1 is SGDLS and CDR2 is YYNGEE. With 0 bases removed from V and 7 bases from J, the gap between germline ends came to 17 bases. This CDR3 comprises 15 residues. The CDR3 DNA sequence: TGTGCCAGCAGCGTAGCTGGGAACGGGGCGGATGAGCAGTACTTC. Its translation: CASSVAGNGADEQYF.

The chain links TRBV15 to TRBJ1-5; a weak D match, TRBD1 (5 bases). The germline V gene has CDR1 LNHNV and CDR2 YYDKDF (reference sequence). The V end was cut by 0 bases, the J end by 2 bases, with 11 bases between. This CDR3 spans 16 amino acids. This chain's CDR3 is CATSRDRGPRNQPQHF. DNA for the CDR3: TGTGCCACCAGCAGAGATAGGGGACCTCGCAATCAGCCCCAGCATTTT.

The chain recombines TRBV30 with TRBJ1-1; D remains ambiguous. The CDR3 covers 12 residues. The V end lost 3 bases, the J end lost 3 bases, and 8 bases lay between the germline ends. The V gene's germline CDR1 is GTSNPN and CDR2 SVGIG (reference sequence). The CDR3 loop is CAWRSLDTEAFF. CDR3 DNA: TGTGCCTGGAGAAGTTTGGACACTGAAGCTTTCTTT.

The rearrangement links TRBV28 to TRBJ2-5; 12 nucleotides match TRBD1. V gave up 7 bases and J gave up 3 bases; unmatched junction bases: 9. Germline V CDR1 and CDR2: MDHEN, SYDVKM. The length of the CDR3 is 16 residues. The CDR3 here is CASINSGTGGEETQYF. The CDR3 DNA sequence: TGTGCCAGCATCAATTCCGGGACAGGGGGCGAAGAGACCCAGTACTTC.

Only a few counts were recorded for this clone. The J gene is TRBJ2-1, the V gene TRBV6-5, with a weak D call TRBD1 (5 bases). V gave up 0 bases and J gave up 3 bases, with 9 bases separating them. CDR3 length: 15 residues. Looked up from germline, CDR1 is MNHEY and CDR2 is SVGAGI. The CDR3 spells CASSYSAGRYNEQFF. CDR3 nucleotide sequence: TGTGCCAGCAGTTACTCGGCAGGGCGCTACAATGAGCAGTTCTTC.

The chain is built from TRBV28 and TRBJ1-2; 7 bases map to TRBD1. The CDR3 spans 16 residues. Unmatched junction bases numbered 13, after V lost 5 bases and J lost 4 bases. The germline V gene encodes CDR1 MDHEN and CDR2 SYDVKM. Here the CDR3 DNA reads TGTGCCAGCAGTCGTTTTCCCGGGACAGACCTCTATGGCTACACCTTC. Its translation is CASSRFPGTDLYGYTF.

The V call is TRBV11-2, the J call TRBJ2-5, with D maybe TRBD2 (6 bases). Deletions cut 3 bases from V and 2 bases from J, with 19 bases between. CDR1 is SGHAT, CDR2 FQNNGV, per germline. The CDR3 consists of 17 residues. The CDR3: CASSFGYSGRGQETQYF. For the CDR3, the DNA is TGTGCCAGCAGCTTCGGCTACAGCGGTCGGGGGCAAGAGACCCAGTACTTC. Full variable domain (outside the CDR3, taken from reference TRBV11-2 and TRBJ2-5): EAGVAQSPRYKIIEKRQSVAFWCNPISGHATLYWYQQILGQGPKLLIQFQNNGVVDDSQLPKDRFSAERLKGVDSTLKIQPAKLEDSAVYLCASSFGYSGRGQETQYFGPGTRLLVL.

This chain links TRBV30 with TRBJ1-1; D not resolved. V was cut by 3 bases and J by 2 bases, with 7 bases left in between. Germline V gene lookup returns CDR1 GTSNPN and CDR2 SVGIG (reference sequence). The CDR3 consists of 12 residues. CDR3 sequence: CAWRPLNTEAFF. The CDR3 DNA reads TGTGCCTGGAGGCCTTTAAACACTGAAGCTTTCTTT.

This chain links TRBV4-1 with TRBJ1-4; no reliable D call. The ends were cut back, 2 bases at V and 8 bases at J, with 12 bases in the middle. In germline, CDR1 is MGHRA, CDR2 YSYEKL. This CDR3 contains 14 residues. CDR3 sequence reads: CASSQLASGEKLFF. CDR3 in DNA: TGCGCCAGCAGCCAATTAGCTAGTGGGGAAAAACTGTTTTTT.

Only one count was recorded for this clone. J is TRBJ2-3 and V is TRBV10-3; 14 nucleotides agree with TRBD2. V lost 3 bases, J lost 4 bases, and 6 bases stayed unmatched. The germline V gene encodes CDR1 ENHRY and CDR2 SYGVKD. The CDR3 is 17 residues long. The DNA for the CDR3 is TGTGCCATCAGTGACGGGACTAGCGGGAGTTTGTCAGATACGCAGTATTTT. Amino acids: CAISDGTSGSLSDTQYF.